This T cell receptor beta chain was identified during a study of identical twins. In TCRdb, the 5' RACE reads were re-called with MiXCR into one record per CDR3 protein. This sample has some 760,000 distinct CDR3 sequences, with 15% to 20% found just once. The same data also went into a second study, on T cells expressing NK-cell markers.

The clonotype originates from a woman younger than 35 in good health. Material for sequencing was PBMCs.

The CDR3 DNA follows: TGCAGCGTTCAGCGCAGGGGGGACACTGAAGCTTTCTTT. It encodes CSVQRRGDTEAFF. This chain joins TRBV29-1 and TRBJ1-1, with TRBD1 matching over 7 bases. CDR1 is SQVTM and CDR2 is ANQGSEA in the germline V gene. V trimming: 5 bases; J trimming: 3 bases; junction bases outside the gene matches: 6. CDR3 size: 13 residues.